These 27 T cell receptor beta chains share one sample of origin, sequenced in a study of regulatory T cells in long-lasting Graves disease. As to time point: newly diagnosed GD, antithyroid drugs for less than 3 months. The TCR library was made from RNA that had been extracted from PBMCs in TRIzol. Arm-PCR with iRepertoire HTBI primers amplified the CDR3 regions for these TCR beta libraries. Each CDR3 protein gets one entry after TCRdb re-called the multiplex PCR reads with MiXCR. The table shows 400,000 to 500,000 distinct CDR3 sequences, with approximately 15% occurring only once. These same records also appear under a second study, on T cells in Graves' hyperthyroidism and ophthalmopathy.

The starting material was peripheral blood mononuclear cells (PBMCs), obtained at new diagnosis, from a patient treated with antithyroid drugs. Every receptor here comes from a woman between 50 and 59 years old with Graves disease.

This clonotype was seen a handful of times. The chain combines TRBV5-6 with TRBJ2-7, with 7 bases lining up with TRBD2. Germline assignment: CDR1 SGHDT and CDR2 YYEEEE. CDR3 length: 15 residues. The trim removed 5 bases at V and 3 bases at J, leaving 11 bases unmatched. The CDR3 region has the DNA TGTGCCAGCAGTTCTGACGGGACTATCAACTACGAGCAGTACTTC. It codes for CASSSDGTINYEQYF.

This clonotype was observed a few times. The rearrangement joins TRBV11-2 to TRBJ2-4; 10 bases agree with TRBD1. This CDR3 spans 18 amino acids. The V gene's germline CDR1 is SGHAT and CDR2 FQNNGV. J lost 2 bases, V lost 3 bases, and 10 bases had no gene match. This CDR3 is CASSFATGGDRSKNIQYF. CDR3 nucleotide sequence: TGTGCCAGCAGCTTCGCGACAGGGGGCGATAGGTCCAAAAACATTCAGTACTTC.

This chain connects TRBV5-1 to TRBJ1-4; tentative D call: TRBD1 (5 bases). The CDR3 has 16 amino acids. Deletions cut 4 bases from V and 4 bases from J, with 17 bases between. Germline CDR1 is SGHRS and CDR2 is YFSETQ. The DNA for the CDR3 is TGCGCCAGCAGCCCCGGGACGGATGGTTATAATGAAAAACTGTTTTTT. Encoded protein: CASSPGTDGYNEKLFF.

The chain carries TRBV28 and TRBJ2-2; no clear D. V dropped 6 bases and J dropped 7 bases, with 12 bases sitting between them. This CDR3 has 13 residues. CDR1 is MDHEN and CDR2 is SYDVKM in the germline V gene. The CDR3 is CASRLYSNGELFF. The CDR3, as DNA: TGTGCCAGCAGACTCTACTCGAACGGGGAGCTGTTTTTT. Together with reference TRBV28 and TRBJ2-2, the CDR3 gives the full variable domain: DVKVTQSSRYLVKRTGEKVFLECVQDMDHENMFWYRQDPGLGLRLIYFSYDVKMKEKGDIPEGYSVSREKKERFSLILESASTNQTSMYLCASRLYSNGELFFGEGSRLTVL.

There are many counts of this clonotype. This chain joins TRBV12-3 or TRBV12-4 and TRBJ2-2; the match to TRBD1 covers 7 bases. The CDR3 totals 15 residues. J lost 4 bases, V lost 5 bases, and 7 bases had no gene match. The CDR3 coding sequence is TGTGCCAGCAGTACCCAGACAGGGTCCACCGGGGAGCTGTTTTTT. This codes for CASSTQTGSTGELFF.

Ten or more counts support this clonotype. The chain uses TRBV27 and TRBJ1-2; D gene unclear. The germline CDR1 and CDR2 sequences are MNHEY and SMNVEV (reference sequence). The V end lost 5 bases, the J end lost 4 bases, and 14 bases lay between the germline ends. The CDR3 consists of 14 residues. CDR3 DNA sequence: TGTGCCAGCAGTCCACATAAGGGCCCCTATGGCTACACCTTC. This encodes CASSPHKGPYGYTF.

This clonotype was seen ten or more times. V and J are TRBV20-1 and TRBJ2-7; D remains ambiguous. Trimming pared 3 bases from V and 3 bases from J, leaving 6 bases between. CDR1 and CDR2 from the germline V gene are DFQATT and SNEGSKA (reference sequence). This CDR3 is built from 11 residues. This CDR3 reads CSASSNYEQYF. DNA for the CDR3: TGCAGTGCTAGTTCTAACTACGAGCAGTACTTC.

This clonotype was picked up many times. The V gene is TRBV5-5, the J gene TRBJ1-3, with unresolved D. Germline V gene data show CDR1 as SGHKS and CDR2 as YYEKEE (reference sequence). CDR3 length equals 15 residues. V gave up 0 bases and J gave up 2 bases, with 9 bases separating them. The CDR3 nucleotides are TGTGCCAGCAGCTTGGCCCCGGACCCTGGAAACACCATATATTTT. Translating it yields CASSLAPDPGNTIYF.

This clonotype was observed once. V gene TRBV7-6 combines with J gene TRBJ1-3; the D is unclear. Germline values: CDR1 SGHVS, CDR2 FNYEAQ. Trimming removed 6 bases at V and 0 bases at J, with 12 bases between. The CDR3 covers 15 residues. CDR3 bases: TGTGCCAGCAGTATGGACTTTAGCTCTGGAAACACCATATATTTT. Its translation: CASSMDFSSGNTIYF.

This clonotype was recorded many times. This rearrangement joins TRBV18 to TRBJ1-1; D may be TRBD1 (6 bases). The germline gives CDR1 KGHSH, CDR2 LQKENI. V was pared by 0 bases and J by 0 bases, with 11 bases between. The CDR3 is made up of 16 amino acids. The CDR3 region has the DNA TGTGCCAGCTCACCACCCAGGGGCCCCGTGAACACTGAAGCTTTCTTT. Encoded protein: CASSPPRGPVNTEAFF.

The sample holds many counts of this clonotype. The J gene is TRBJ2-2, the V gene TRBV7-3; tentatively, D is TRBD1 (5 bases). CDR3 length: 14 amino acids. Deletions cut 5 bases from V and 6 bases from J, with 13 bases between. Germline V gives CDR1 SGHTA, CDR2 FQGTGA. CDR3 loop: CASSPQRTSGELFF. The CDR3 DNA reads TGTGCCAGCAGCCCTCAAAGGACATCCGGGGAGCTGTTTTTT. Using reference TRBV7-3 and TRBJ2-2 for the parts outside the CDR3, the full variable domain is GAGVSQTPSNKVTEKGKYVELRCDPISGHTALYWYRQSLGQGPEFLIYFQGTGAADDSGLPNDRFFAVRPEGSVSTLKIQRTERGDSAVYLCASSPQRTSGELFFGEGSRLTVL.

This clonotype showed up many times. The CDR3 DNA sequence: TGTGCCAGCAGTGGACTCACAAAATCTAGCACAGATACGCAGTATTTT. This sequence encodes CASSGLTKSSTDTQYF. The chain joins TRBV2 to TRBJ2-3; D call uncertain. V lost 4 bases to trimming and J lost 0 bases, with 14 bases between them. The CDR3 covers 16 residues. Germline CDR1 reads SNHLY; CDR2 reads FYNNEI.

This clonotype was observed a few times. The genes are TRBV20-1 and TRBJ2-7; unclear D gene. Trimming pared 2 bases from V and 0 bases from J, leaving 8 bases between. Germline V gene sequence: CDR1 DFQATT, CDR2 SNEGSKA (reference sequence). The CDR3 contains 13 residues. DNA for the CDR3: TGCAGTGCTAGACCCAGGACCTCCTACGAGCAGTACTTC. This encodes CSARPRTSYEQYF.

In its sample, this clonotype was seen a few times. This chain links TRBV6-1 with TRBJ2-2; TRBD2 matches at 8 bases. V lost 7 bases and J lost 3; bases outside the gene matches: 13. This CDR3 is 17 amino acids long. Germline-derived CDR1 and CDR2 are MNHNS and SASEGT. CDR3 nucleotides: TGTGCCAGCAAAGGGGTTAGCGGGAATCGTGACACCGGGGAGCTGTTTTTT. Residues: CASKGVSGNRDTGELFF.

V and J are TRBV28 and TRBJ2-1, with 12 bases lining up with TRBD2. V gave up 3 bases and J gave up 6 bases; unmatched junction bases: 9. In germline, CDR1 is MDHEN, CDR2 SYDVKM. The CDR3 extends over 17 amino acids. CDR3 loop: CASSLASGRGSGNEQFF. CDR3 nucleotides: TGTGCCAGCAGTTTGGCTAGCGGGAGGGGGAGTGGCAATGAGCAGTTCTTC.

This chain uses TRBV28 with TRBJ2-3, with TRBD2 matching 11 bases. Gene TRBJ2-7 matches the end of the DNA better, so the J call may be wrong. Germline V gives CDR1 MDHEN, CDR2 SYDVKM. The CDR3 consists of 15 residues. The CDR3 loop reads CASSSSGTSGYEQYF. Written as DNA, the CDR3 is TGTGCCAGCAGTTCGTCCGGGACTAGCGGCTACGAGCAGTACTTC.

This clonotype has a count of ten or more. The rearrangement uses TRBV6-1 and TRBJ2-7; D is perhaps TRBD1 (6 bases). The CDR3 has 14 residues. V gave up 5 bases and J gave up 0 bases, with 11 bases separating them. Germline CDR1 is MNHNS and CDR2 is SASEGT. Here the CDR3 reads CASSPTTGSYEQYF. For the CDR3, the DNA is TGTGCCAGCAGTCCTACGACAGGCTCCTACGAGCAGTACTTC.

This clonotype was observed many times. The chain links TRBV5-1 to TRBJ1-5; no reliable D call. Per germline, CDR1 SGHRS and CDR2 YFSETQ. The CDR3 runs to 14 residues. V shed 0 bases and J shed 6 bases, with 10 bases lying between them. CDR3 residues: CASSLEGWGQPQHF. CDR3 nucleotides: TGCGCCAGCAGCTTGGAGGGATGGGGTCAGCCCCAGCATTTT.

Comment on this clonotype: A read error is possible here, since a much larger clone lies one base away. This chain uses TRBV19 with TRBJ2-5, with 8 positions matching TRBD1. Germline V CDR1 and CDR2: LNHDA, SQIVND (reference sequence). This CDR3 comprises 16 residues. The CDR3 DNA reads TGTGCCAGTAGTCCCGGACAGGGCCGATTTGGGGAGACCCGGTACTTC. Protein sequence: CASSPGQGRFGETRYF.

This clonotype was counted at least ten times. This chain joins TRBV7-2 and TRBJ2-3; 11 bases line up with TRBD2. With V trimmed by 9 bases and J by 4 bases, 9 bases remained unmatched. Germline V gives CDR1 SGHTA, CDR2 FQGNSA. CDR3 length: 15 residues. CDR3 coding DNA: TGTGCCAGTCAACTAGCGGGAGCTGTCGCAGATACGCAGTATTTT. Protein sequence: CASQLAGAVADTQYF.

In this sample, this clonotype turned up a few times. The chain couples TRBV10-1 to TRBJ1-2; D is uncertain. V lost 6 bases and J 4 bases, leaving 15 bases between the germline ends. This CDR3 contains 14 residues. Germline V gives CDR1 WNHNN, CDR2 SYGVQD (reference sequence). CDR3 amino acids: CASRSPGCFYGYTF. The CDR3 DNA sequence: TGCGCCAGCAGAAGTCCGGGGTGCTTCTATGGCTACACCTTC.

The chain has TRBV19 and TRBJ1-1; D is unclear. V was trimmed by 8 bases and J by 5 bases, leaving 12 bases between them. CDR3 size: 12 residues. Germline assignment: CDR1 LNHDA and CDR2 SQIVND (reference sequence). The chain's CDR3 is CASAQRTTEAFF. As DNA, the CDR3 is TGTGCCAGTGCTCAGAGGACGACTGAAGCTTTCTTT.

This clonotype was observed a handful of times. The chain combines TRBV24-1 with TRBJ1-6; possible D gene TRBD1, 6 bases. CDR3 length: 16 residues. CDR1 is KGHDR and CDR2 is SFDVKD in the germline V gene. Trimming cost V 0 bases and J 3 bases, with 8 bases left between them. This CDR3 reads CATSDLGQLYNSPLHF. DNA for the CDR3: TGTGCCACCAGTGATTTGGGACAGCTCTATAATTCACCCCTCCACTTT.

The table lists this clonotype with a few counts. The gene calls are TRBV5-1 and TRBJ1-5; no clear D gene. Per the germline V gene, CDR1 is SGHRS and CDR2 is YFSETQ. This CDR3 region has 13 residues. The germline V and J ends were trimmed by 0 bases and 4 bases, with 5 bases remaining between them. The CDR3 sequence: CASSLAWNQPQHF. In DNA, the CDR3 is TGCGCCAGCAGCTTGGCCTGGAATCAGCCCCAGCATTTT. Full variable domain (missing parts from reference TRBV5-1 and TRBJ1-5): KAGVTQTPRYLIKTRGQQVTLSCSPISGHRSVSWYQQTPGQGLQFLFEYFSETQRNKGNFPGRFSGRQFSNSRSEMNVSTLELGDSALYLCASSLAWNQPQHFGDGTRLSIL.

In the case of this clonotype: A single base separates this from a much larger clone, so it may be a read error. The V gene is TRBV28, the J gene TRBJ2-1; 8 nucleotides line up with TRBD2. Germline values: CDR1 MDHEN, CDR2 SYDVKM. CDR3 length equals 15 residues. CDR3: CAGSLAAGEVYEQFF. In nucleotides, the CDR3 is TGTGCCGGCAGTTTAGCAGCGGGAGAGGTCTATGAGCAGTTCTTC. Looking up the rest from reference TRBV28 and TRBJ2-1 gives the full variable domain: DVKVTQSSRYLVKRTGEKVFLECVQDMDHENMFWYRQDPGLGLRLIYFSYDVKMKEKGDIPEGYSVSREKKERFSLILESASTNQTSMYLCAGSLAAGEVYEQFFGPGTRLTVL.

This rearrangement joins TRBV4-1 to TRBJ1-6; 9 bases align to TRBD1. V shed 2 bases and J 7 bases; nucleotides not matched to a gene: 6. CDR3 size: 16 residues. Per germline, CDR1 MGHRA and CDR2 YSYEKL. CDR3 sequence (DNA): TGCGCCAGCAGCCAACCTCGGACAGGGGCAAATTCACCCCTCCACTTT. Residues: CASSQPRTGANSPLHF.

This clonotype was counted a few times. The V and J genes are TRBV5-1 and TRBJ2-1; 10 nucleotides agree with TRBD2. Germline CDR1 and CDR2: SGHRS and YFSETQ. J lost 3 bases, V lost 3 bases, and 6 bases had no gene match. The CDR3 spans 16 residues. The CDR3 coding sequence is TGCGCCAGCAGCTCTATAGCGGGAGGCCACTACAATGAGCAGTTCTTC. Translation: CASSSIAGGHYNEQFF.